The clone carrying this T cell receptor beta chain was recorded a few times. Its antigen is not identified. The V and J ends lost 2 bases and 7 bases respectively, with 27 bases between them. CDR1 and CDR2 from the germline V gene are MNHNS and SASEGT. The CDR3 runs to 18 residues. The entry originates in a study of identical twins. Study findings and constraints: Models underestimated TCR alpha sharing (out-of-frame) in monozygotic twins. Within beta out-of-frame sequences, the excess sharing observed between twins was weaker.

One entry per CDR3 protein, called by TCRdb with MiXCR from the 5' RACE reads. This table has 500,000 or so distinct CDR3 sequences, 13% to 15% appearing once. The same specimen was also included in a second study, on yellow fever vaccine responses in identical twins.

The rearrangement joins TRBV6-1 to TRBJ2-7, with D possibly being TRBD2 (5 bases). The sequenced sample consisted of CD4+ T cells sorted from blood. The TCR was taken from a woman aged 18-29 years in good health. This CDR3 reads CASSEWLLRANTDREQYF. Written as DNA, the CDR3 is TGTGCCAGCAGTGAATGGTTGTTGAGGGCAAATACGGATAGGGAGCAGTACTTC.